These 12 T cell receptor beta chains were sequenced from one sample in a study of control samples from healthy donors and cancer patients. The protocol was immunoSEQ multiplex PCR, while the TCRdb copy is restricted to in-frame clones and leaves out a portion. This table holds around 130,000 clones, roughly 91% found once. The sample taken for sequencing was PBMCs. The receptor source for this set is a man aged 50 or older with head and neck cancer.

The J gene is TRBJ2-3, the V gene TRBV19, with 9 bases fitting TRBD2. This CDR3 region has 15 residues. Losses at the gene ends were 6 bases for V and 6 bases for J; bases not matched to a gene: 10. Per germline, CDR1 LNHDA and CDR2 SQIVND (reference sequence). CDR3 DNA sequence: TGTGCCAGTAGCGGGCGGGGGGGCCGTGAGGATACGCAGTATTTT. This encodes CASSGRGGREDTQYF.

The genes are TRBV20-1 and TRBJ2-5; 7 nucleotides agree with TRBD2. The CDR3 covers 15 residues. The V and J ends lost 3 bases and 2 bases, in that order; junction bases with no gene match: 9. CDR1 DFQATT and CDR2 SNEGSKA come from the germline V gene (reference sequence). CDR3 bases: TGCAGTGCTAGTAGGGCGGGGGTCCCTCAAGAGACCCAGTACTTC. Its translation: CSASRAGVPQETQYF.

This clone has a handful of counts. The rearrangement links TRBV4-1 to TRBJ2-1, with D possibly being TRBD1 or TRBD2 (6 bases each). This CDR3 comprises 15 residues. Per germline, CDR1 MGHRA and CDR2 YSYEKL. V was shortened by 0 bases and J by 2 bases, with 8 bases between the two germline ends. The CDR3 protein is CASSQDRGPYNEQFF. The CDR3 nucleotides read TGCGCCAGCAGCCAAGATCGGGGGCCCTACAATGAGCAGTTCTTC.

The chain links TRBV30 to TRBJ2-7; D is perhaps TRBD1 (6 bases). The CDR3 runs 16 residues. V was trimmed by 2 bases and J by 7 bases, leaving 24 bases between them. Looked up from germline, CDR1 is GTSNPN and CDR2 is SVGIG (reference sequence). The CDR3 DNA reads TGTGCCTGGAGTACTCGGAGGCAGGGGTACTCGAGGGAGCAGTACTTC. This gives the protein CAWSTRRQGYSREQYF.

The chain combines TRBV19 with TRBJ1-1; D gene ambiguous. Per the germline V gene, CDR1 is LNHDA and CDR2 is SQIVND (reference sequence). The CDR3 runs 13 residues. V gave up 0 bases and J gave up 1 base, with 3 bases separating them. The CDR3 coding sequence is TGTGCCAGTAGTATAGAGTGGAACACTGAAGCTTTCTTT. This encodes CASSIEWNTEAFF.

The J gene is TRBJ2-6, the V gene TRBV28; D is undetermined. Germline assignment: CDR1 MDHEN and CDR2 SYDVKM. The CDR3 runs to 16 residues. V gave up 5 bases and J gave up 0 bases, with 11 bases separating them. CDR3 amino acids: CASSPMISSGANVLTF. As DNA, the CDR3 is TGTGCCAGCAGTCCCATGATAAGCTCTGGGGCCAACGTCCTGACTTTC. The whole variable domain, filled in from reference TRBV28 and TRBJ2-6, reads DVKVTQSSRYLVKRTGEKVFLECVQDMDHENMFWYRQDPGLGLRLIYFSYDVKMKEKGDIPEGYSVSREKKERFSLILESASTNQTSMYLCASSPMISSGANVLTFGAGSRLTVL.

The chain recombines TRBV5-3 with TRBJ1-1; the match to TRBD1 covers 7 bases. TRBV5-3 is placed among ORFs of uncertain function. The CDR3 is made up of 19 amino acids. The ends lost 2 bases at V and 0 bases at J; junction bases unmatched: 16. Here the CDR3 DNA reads TGTGCCAGAAGCTTCTCGTGTGTCCAAAGGGGGCTGATGAACACTGAAGCTTTCTTT. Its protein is CARSFSCVQRGLMNTEAFF.

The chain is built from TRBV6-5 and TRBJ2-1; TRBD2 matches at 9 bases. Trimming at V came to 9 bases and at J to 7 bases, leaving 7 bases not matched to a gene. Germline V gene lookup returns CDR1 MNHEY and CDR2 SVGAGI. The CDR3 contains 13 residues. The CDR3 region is CASRSSGVNEQFF. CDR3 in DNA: TGTGCCAGTCGCTCTAGCGGGGTAAATGAGCAGTTCTTC.

CDR3 DNA: TGTGCCAGCAGCGTTGACCCGAAGGGTCAGCCCCAGCATTTT. Amino acid sequence: CASSVDPKGQPQHF. J is TRBJ1-5 and V is TRBV9; D gene uncertain. This CDR3 comprises 14 residues. Germline loops: CDR1 SGDLS, CDR2 YYNGEE. V lost 2 bases and J lost 6, with 12 bases in between. The variable domain in full, completed from reference TRBV9 and TRBJ1-5, reads DSGVTQTPKHLITATGQRVTLRCSPRSGDLSVYWYQQSLDQGLQFLIQYYNGEERAKGNILERFSAQQFPDLHSELNLSSLELGDSALYFCASSVDPKGQPQHFGDGTRLSIL.

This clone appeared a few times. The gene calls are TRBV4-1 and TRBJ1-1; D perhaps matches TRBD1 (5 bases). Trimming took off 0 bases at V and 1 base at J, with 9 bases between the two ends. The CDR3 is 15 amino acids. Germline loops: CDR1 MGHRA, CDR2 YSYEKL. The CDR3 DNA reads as TGCGCCAGCAGCCAAGATCGGGGCTCGAACACTGAAGCTTTCTTT. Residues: CASSQDRGSNTEAFF.

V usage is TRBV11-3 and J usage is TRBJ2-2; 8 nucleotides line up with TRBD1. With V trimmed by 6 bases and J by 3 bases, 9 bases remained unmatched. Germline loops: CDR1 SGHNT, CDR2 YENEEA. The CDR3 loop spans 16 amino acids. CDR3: CASRAVGRGHTGELFF. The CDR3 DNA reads TGTGCCAGCAGGGCAGTGGGCAGGGGGCACACCGGGGAGCTGTTTTTT.

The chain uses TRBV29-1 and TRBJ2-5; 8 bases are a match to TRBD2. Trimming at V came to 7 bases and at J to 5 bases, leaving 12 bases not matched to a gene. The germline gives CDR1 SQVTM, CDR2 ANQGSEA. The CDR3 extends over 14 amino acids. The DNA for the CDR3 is TGCAGCGCCGGGGGGGTGGGCCCCGGGGAGACCCAGTACTTC. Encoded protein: CSAGGVGPGETQYF.